The 2 T cell receptor beta chains in this list originate from one sample, sequenced in a study of T cell repertoires in cytomegalovirus infection. One entry per CDR3 protein, called by TCRdb with MiXCR from the reads. The sample consists of about 740,000 distinct CDR3 sequences, roughly 36% of them appearing once. The sequenced sample was PBMCs. These receptors came from a human donor in good health (CMV status not recorded). Some clones in this sample may be carry-over from other donors' samples.

The chain uses TRBV5-4 and TRBJ1-1, with no clear D. This CDR3 has 13 residues. CDR1 and CDR2 (germline): SGHNT, YYREEE (reference sequence). Trimming stripped 0 bases from V and 6 bases from J, with 9 bases between. This CDR3 is CASSLEFRPEAFF. The CDR3 DNA sequence: TGTGCCAGCAGCTTGGAGTTCAGGCCTGAAGCTTTCTTT. Combining the CDR3 with reference TRBV5-4 and TRBJ1-1 gives the whole variable domain ETGVTQSPTHLIKTRGQQVTLRCSSQSGHNTVSWYQQALGQGPQFIFQYYREEENGRGNFPPRFSGLQFPNYSSELNVNALELDDSALYLCASSLEFRPEAFFGQGTRLTVV.

This clonotype was observed a handful of times. The rearrangement uses TRBV7-8 and TRBJ2-3, with D hard to call. Between the trimmed V and J ends, which lost 1 base and 0 bases, there was a span of 11 bases. CDR3 length equals 16 residues. From germline, CDR1 is SGHVS and CDR2 FQNEAQ. CDR3 amino acids: CASSLDVRVSTDTQYF. In DNA form, the CDR3 reads TGTGCCAGCAGCTTAGATGTCCGGGTTAGCACAGATACGCAGTATTTT.